This is a list of T cell receptor beta chains from one sample in a study of blood T cell repertoires in COVID-19. Assay used: immunoSEQ multiplex PCR; TCRdb lists only in-frame clones, some missing. Of some 87,000 clones in the sample, about 87% are singletons; the top ten hold roughly 4.2%. Material: peripheral blood. These receptors originate from a human donor with COVID-19, enrolled during active disease. The donor label of this sample is uncertain. CDR3s include the opening cysteine and the closing phenylalanine or tryptophan. The D gene is left open where the match is weak. Rows give clone size only sometimes, using once, few, many, or a class for an expanded clone.

>TRBD1|-|TRBJ2-5|TRBV6-1
CASSSRGQETQYF
TGTGCCAGCAGTTCCAGGGGGCAAGAGACCCAGTACTTC
>-|-|TRBJ2-7|TRBV30
CAWGLRVDEQYF
TGTGCCTGGGGACTGAGGGTGGACGAGCAGTACTTC
>-|-|TRBJ2-3|TRBV5-1
CASSLVSGPDTQYF
TGCGCCAGCAGCTTGGTATCAGGGCCAGATACGCAGTATTTT
>TRBD2|-|TRBJ2-3|TRBV28
CASSLAGAADTQYF
TGTGCCAGCAGCCTAGCGGGAGCTGCAGATACGCAGTATTTT
>-|-|TRBJ1-3|TRBV29-1
CSVPTDGNTIYF
TGCAGCGTTCCGACAGACGGAAACACCATATATTTT
>TRBD1|-|TRBJ1-2|TRBV5-1
CASSRGTAIYGYTF
TGCGCCAGCAGCAGGGGGACAGCCATCTATGGCTACACCTTC
>TRBD1|once|TRBJ1-1|TRBV19
CASIRTGGAPGTEAFF
TGTGCCAGTATCAGGACAGGGGGCGCCCCGGGGACTGAAGCTTTCTTT
>TRBD2|-|TRBJ2-3|TRBV9
CASSPGLAGTDTQYF
TGTGCCAGCAGCCCCGGACTAGCGGGAACAGATACGCAGTATTTT
>TRBD2|-|TRBJ2-1|TRBV28
CASSRGVDTDEQFF
TGTGCCAGCAGCCGGGGGGTGGACACGGATGAGCAGTTCTTC
>-|-|TRBJ1-4|TRBV2
CASDGTGLAEKLFF
TGTGCCAGTGATGGCACAGGGCTCGCGGAAAAACTGTTTTTT
>-|-|TRBJ1-1|TRBV6-6
CASSYDRSGTEAFF
TGTGCCAGCAGTTACGACAGGAGTGGCACTGAAGCTTTCTTT
>-|-|TRBJ1-4|TRBV5-4
CASSLGGSNEKLFF
TGTGCCAGCAGCTTGGGCGGATCTAATGAAAAACTGTTTTTT
>-|-|TRBJ1-2|TRBV25-1
CASSSSNLPGYTF
TGTGCCAGCAGTTCTTCTAACTTACCTGGCTACACCTTC
>-|-|TRBJ1-4|TRBV6-1
CASSEQGEKLFF
TGTGCCAGCAGTGAACAGGGGGAAAAACTGTTTTTT
>-|-|TRBJ1-5|TRBV3-1/TRBV3-2
CASSQDFGSNQPQHF
TGTGCCAGCAGCCAAGATTTCGGTAGCAATCAGCCCCAGCATTTT
>-|few|TRBJ2-5|TRBV14
CASSWTAQETQYF
TGTGCCAGCAGCTGGACAGCCCAAGAGACCCAGTACTTC
>TRBD2|-|TRBJ2-7|TRBV14
CASSQQVAGGDEQYF
TGTGCCAGCAGCCAACAAGTAGCGGGAGGCGACGAGCAGTACTTC
>-|-|TRBJ1-2|TRBV7-3
CASSQGGGYGYTF
TGTGCCAGCAGCCAAGGGGGTGGCTATGGCTACACCTTC
>TRBD2|-|TRBJ2-5|TRBV9
CASSSGTSGIQETQYF
TGTGCCAGCAGCTCTGGGACTAGCGGGATACAAGAGACCCAGTACTTC
>TRBD1|-|TRBJ1-1|TRBV12-3/TRBV12-4
CASSPRTGGAFF
TGTGCCAGCAGTCCCCGGACAGGGGGAGCTTTCTTT
>-|-|TRBJ2-2|TRBV21-1
CASSKAHLRGTYTGELFF
TGTGCCAGCAGCAAAGCTCATCTTAGAGGCACGTACACCGGGGAGCTGTTTTTT
>-|-|TRBJ1-2|TRBV19
CASSMRVYGYTF
TGTGCCAGTAGTATGCGCGTATATGGCTACACCTTC
>-|-|TRBJ1-1|TRBV19
CASTPGENTEAFF
TGTGCCAGTACCCCGGGGGAGAACACTGAAGCTTTCTTT
>TRBD2|-|TRBJ2-7|TRBV6-1
CASSELAGGSYEQYF
TGTGCCAGCAGTGAACTAGCGGGGGGGTCCTACGAGCAGTACTTC
>TRBD2|-|TRBJ2-7|TRBV5-1
CASSLTGLADTYEQYF
TGCGCCAGCAGCCTGACTGGACTAGCAGATACCTACGAGCAGTACTTC
>-|-|TRBJ2-7|TRBV18
CASSPSPNEIGGYWYEQYF
TGTGCCAGCTCACCATCCCCAAATGAAATTGGGGGCTATTGGTACGAGCAGTACTTC
>TRBD1|-|TRBJ1-3|TRBV7-2
CASSLAWDRTFGNTIYF
TGTGCCAGCAGCTTAGCTTGGGACAGGACGTTCGGAAACACCATATATTTT
>TRBD1|-|TRBJ2-1|TRBV19
CASSTQGSYNEQFF
TGTGCCAGTAGTACACAGGGGTCATACAATGAGCAGTTCTTC
>-|once|TRBJ1-1|TRBV7-9
CASSLARYMNTEAFF
TGTGCCAGCAGCTTAGCGAGGTACATGAACACTGAAGCTTTCTTT
>-|-|TRBJ1-1|TRBV11-2
CASSFQGSTEAFF
TGTGCCAGCAGCTTCCAGGGTTCCACTGAAGCTTTCTTT
>-|-|TRBJ2-7|TRBV3-1/TRBV3-2
CASSQDIDEQYF
TGTGCCAGCAGCCAAGATATAGACGAGCAGTACTTC
>TRBD1|-|TRBJ2-5|TRBV12-5
CASAVTGGLETQYF
TGTGCTAGTGCCGTGACAGGGGGCTTAGAGACCCAGTACTTC
>TRBD1|once|TRBJ1-5|TRBV6-5
CASSYLRGLDQPQHF
TGTGCCAGCAGTTACTTGAGGGGGCTCGACCAGCCCCAGCATTTT
>TRBD1|-|TRBJ2-7|TRBV27
CASSYAGGGGQYF
TGTGCCAGCAGTTACGCAGGGGGCGGAGGGCAGTACTTC
>TRBD2|-|TRBJ2-1|TRBV7-9
CASRHPSGGPVNEQFF
TGTGCCAGCAGGCACCCTAGCGGGGGGCCCGTGAATGAGCAGTTCTTC
>TRBD1|once|TRBJ2-5|TRBV5-1
CASRQGKTQYF
TGCGCCAGCAGACAGGGGAAGACCCAGTACTTC
>TRBD1|-|TRBJ1-2|TRBV5-3
CARSLGSVDRGLMNYGYTF
TGTGCCAGAAGCCTTGGGAGCGTGGACAGGGGATTGATGAACTATGGCTACACCTTC
>-|-|TRBJ1-1|TRBV2
CASSELWRTMNTEAFF
TGTGCCAGCAGTGAGTTATGGAGAACCATGAACACTGAAGCTTTCTTT
>TRBD2|-|TRBJ2-3|TRBV24-1
CATSRSGSPTDTQYF
TGTGCCACCAGTCGTAGCGGGAGCCCCACAGATACGCAGTATTTT
>-|medium-sized|TRBJ2-7|TRBV2
CASRTGTSDHEQYF
TGTGCCAGCAGGACCGGGACATCGGACCACGAGCAGTACTTC
>TRBD2|once|TRBJ2-1|TRBV7-9
CASTRGAGDNEQFF
TGTGCCAGCACCAGGGGAGCGGGGGACAATGAGCAGTTCTTC
>-|-|TRBJ1-4|TRBV19
CASSIVGTADNEKLFF
TGTGCCAGTAGTATAGTTGGTACAGCCGATAATGAAAAACTGTTTTTT
>TRBD1|few|TRBJ1-2|TRBV27
CASRMTGASYGYTF
TGTGCCAGCAGGATGACAGGGGCAAGTTATGGCTACACCTTC
>-|-|TRBJ2-7|TRBV3-1/TRBV3-2
CASSRGPGLQYF
TGTGCCAGCAGCCGCGGGCCAGGCCTTCAGTACTTC